There are many counts of the clone carrying this T cell receptor (beta chain). The investigators amplified TCR beta CDR3 regions from RNA transcripts. The HTBI primer set drove a first-round RT-PCR of the TCR CDR3. TCRdb called the multiplex PCR reads again in MiXCR, with one record for every CDR3 protein. The repertoire holds approximately 400,000 distinct CDR3 sequences, with approximately 14% as singletons. Absent ophthalmopathy progression within 18 months defined stable Graves' hyperthyroidism. It was uncontrolled infection, other autoimmune disease, pregnancy or lactation that excluded patients. These data originate in a study of T cells in Graves' hyperthyroidism and ophthalmopathy. The TCR was taken from a woman under 30 with Graves' hyperthyroidism. Sequenced input: blood.

The DNA for the CDR3 is TGTGCCAGCAGCTTAGCGGGACAAGTCTACGAGCAGTACTTC. Translated, it gives CASSLAGQVYEQYF. The chain joins TRBV7-9 to TRBJ2-7; TRBD1 is a possible D gene (6 bases). CDR1 SEHNR and CDR2 FQNEAQ come from the germline V gene (reference sequence). The CDR3 sequence is 14 residues long. The germline V and J ends were trimmed by 0 bases and 3 bases, with 9 bases remaining between them.